This TCR beta chain is from a study of T cell responses to AZD1222 COVID-19 vaccine. General study results and limits: Among those given AZD1222, only 5 to 7 were seropositive at baseline. White British ancestry dominated among donors, who included more females, and clonal diversity was possibly underestimated. Spike was spanned by vaccine-associated CD4 TCRs, which were dominant at 160-218 and 743-854.

Between the trimmed V and J ends, which lost 7 bases and 2 bases, there was a span of 11 bases. Germline values: CDR1 MDHEN, CDR2 SYDVKM. The CDR3 has 13 amino acids. The method was immunoSEQ multiplex PCR; TCRdb's version includes in-frame clones alone and lacks a portion of them. The sample yields about 54,000 clones, roughly nine tenths seen once. As regards this clone: Its target is not known.

The chain combines TRBV28 with TRBJ1-2; D not resolved. This TCR was sampled from an adult in good health. This specimen consisted of peripheral blood, obtained on day 0 of AZD1222 vaccination. The CDR3 sequence is CASTRPINYGYTF. In DNA form, the CDR3 reads TGTGCCAGCACCCGCCCGATCAACTATGGCTACACCTTC.